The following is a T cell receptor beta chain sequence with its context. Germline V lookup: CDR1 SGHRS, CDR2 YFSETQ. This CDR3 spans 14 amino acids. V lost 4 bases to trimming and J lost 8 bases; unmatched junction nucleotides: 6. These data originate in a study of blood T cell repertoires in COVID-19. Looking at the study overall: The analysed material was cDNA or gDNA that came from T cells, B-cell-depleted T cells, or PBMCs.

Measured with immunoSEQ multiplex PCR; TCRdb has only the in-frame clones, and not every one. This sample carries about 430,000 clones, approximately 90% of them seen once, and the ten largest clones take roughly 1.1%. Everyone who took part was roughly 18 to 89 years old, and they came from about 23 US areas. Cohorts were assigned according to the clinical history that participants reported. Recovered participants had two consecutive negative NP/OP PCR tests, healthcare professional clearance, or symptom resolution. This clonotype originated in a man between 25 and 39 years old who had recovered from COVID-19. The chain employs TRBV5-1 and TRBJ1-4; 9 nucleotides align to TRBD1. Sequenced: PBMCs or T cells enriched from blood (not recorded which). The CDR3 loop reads CASSGGQGWEKLFF. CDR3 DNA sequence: TGCGCCAGCAGCGGGGGACAGGGATGGGAAAAACTGTTTTTT.